The present T cell receptor (beta chain) was sequenced within a study of glioma-infiltrating T cells. Findings and caveats of the study: Non-neoplastic patients had below-expected tissue-blood divergence, while all gliomas exceeded expectation. CDR3 overlap between tissue and blood was very small.

As for this clonotype: What it binds is unknown.

TCR alpha and beta CDR3 regions were amplified from RNA using iRepertoire nested multiplex PCR. TCRdb reprocessed the multiplex PCR reads via MiXCR and lists one record per CDR3 protein. Of 100,000 to 150,000 distinct CDR3 sequences in the sample, approximately 23% were seen once. After removal of 5 bases from V and 1 base from J, the junction contained 10 bases not matched to a gene. Germline CDR1 and CDR2: LGHDT and YNNKEL (reference sequence). This CDR3 spans 16 amino acids. What was sequenced was glioma tissue, nonneoplastic brain tissue, or PBMCs (not recorded which). This TCR was recovered from a human donor with low-grade glioma or glioblastoma, undergoing nonglioma brain surgery, or in good health (not recorded which). The chain has TRBV3-1 and TRBJ2-5; 7 positions agree with TRBD1. CDR3 sequence: CASSFRGNRVQETQYF. Here the CDR3 DNA reads TGTGCCAGCAGCTTCAGGGGGAACAGAGTCCAAGAGACCCAGTACTTC.